This TCR beta chain was identified in a study of CD8 T cells in ankylosing spondylitis. General study findings and limits: Clones linked to the disease showed a CD8+ phenotype. They occurred at relatively low frequencies in peripheral blood. Seemingly characteristic of ankylosing spondylitis blood was a TCR beta motif consisting of fewer than 10 highly homologous variants.

By quantitative 5'-RACE with molecular barcodes, the TCR beta libraries were made. TCRdb redid the calling of the 5' RACE reads with MiXCR, one entry per CDR3 protein. Here the sample spans roughly 350,000 distinct CDR3 sequences, 6.5% to 10% being singletons. A remark on this clonotype: Its antigen remains unknown.

The CDR3 runs to 16 residues. Germline CDR1 reads DFQATT; CDR2 reads SNEGSKA (reference sequence). With V trimmed by 4 bases and J by 0 bases, 10 bases remained unmatched. The chain recombines TRBV20-1 with TRBJ1-1, with 8 bases that match TRBD1. This receptor was identified in a male donor with ankylosing spondylitis. The source material was blood, either unsorted or a sorted T cell fraction (not recorded which). This CDR3 reads CSATETGELMNTEAFF. The CDR3 DNA reads TGCAGTGCTACGGAGACAGGGGAATTAATGAACACTGAAGCTTTCTTT.